This note documents a single T cell receptor (beta chain) sequence. Its matching antigen is unknown. This sample was included in a study of naive and memory T cell subsets. The beta constant-region primer was an equimolar mix of two oligonucleotides covering TRBC1 and TRBC2. Nested alpha and beta constant-region primers with the SP2 primer drove four PCR rounds on ligated cDNA. From the UMI-ligation and nested PCR reads, TCRdb called clonotypes with MiXCR, one entry per CDR3 protein. This table has 98,000 or so distinct CDR3 sequences, roughly 15% appearing once. The study's findings and limits: Between naive and memory subsets, TCR abundance power law exponents differed. Especially in CD8 cells, naive repertoires contained a few larger clonotypes, possibly CD45RA-re-expressing memory cells. In naive cells, over 85% of TCR sequences were seen only once.

Sequencing input: naive CD8+ T cells from blood. The TCR was taken from a human donor in good health.

The CDR3 loop reads CASRILQGRDTEAFF. The CDR3 DNA follows: TGTGCCAGCAGGATTCTACAGGGGCGAGACACTGAAGCTTTCTTT. J is TRBJ1-1 and V is TRBV6-2 or TRBV6-3, with 7 bases lining up with TRBD1. V was clipped by 6 bases and J by 3 bases; unmatched bases: 10. Germline lookup yields CDR1 MNHEY and CDR2 SVGEGT. The CDR3 sequence is 15 residues long.